The 6 T cell receptor beta chains listed next were all sequenced from one sample in a study of blood T cell repertoires in COVID-19. Profiling relied on immunoSEQ multiplex PCR, and the TCRdb table lists in-frame clones only, not all of them. The sample shows about 64,000 clones, roughly 93% of them seen only once. The specimen was peripheral blood. The receptors were gathered from a human donor in a cohort sampled during active COVID-19.

This clone was counted only a few times. The rearrangement joins TRBV9 to TRBJ2-1; 7 positions agree with TRBD2. Germline CDR1 reads SGDLS; CDR2 reads YYNGEE. The trim removed 1 base at V and 7 bases at J, leaving 14 bases unmatched. The CDR3 contains 17 residues. The DNA for the CDR3 is TGTGCCAGCAGCGTAATGGTCAGCGGACTAGATCGGAATGAGCAGTTCTTC. Translation gives CASSVMVSGLDRNEQFF.

The rearrangement joins TRBV28 to TRBJ1-5, with a weak D call TRBD1 (5 bases). V was trimmed by 4 bases and J by 6 bases, leaving 13 bases between them. Germline CDR1 and CDR2: MDHEN and SYDVKM. This CDR3 is built from 14 residues. CDR3 sequence (DNA): TGTGCCAGCAGTTGGGGCAGGCGGGGTCAGCCCCAGCATTTT. Its translation is CASSWGRRGQPQHF.

J is TRBJ2-3 and V is TRBV3-1 (or the pseudogene TRBV3-2), with TRBD2 identical over 7 bases. From germline, CDR1 is LGHDT and CDR2 YNNKEL (reference sequence). The length of the CDR3 is 16 residues. J was trimmed by 3 bases and V by 1 base; bases with no gene match: 7. CDR3 region: CASSQATWGGTDTQYF. Written as DNA, the CDR3 is TGTGCCAGCAGCCAAGCCACTTGGGGAGGGACAGATACGCAGTATTTT.

V usage is TRBV11-1 and J usage is TRBJ1-1; D call uncertain. From germline, CDR1 is SGHAT and CDR2 FQDESV (reference sequence). The CDR3 is 15 residues long. V was cut by 5 bases and J by 6 bases, with 19 bases left in between. The CDR3: CASSPHGLLSAEAFF. CDR3 sequence (DNA): TGTGCCAGCAGCCCCCACGGACTGTTAAGCGCTGAAGCTTTCTTT.

The rearrangement uses TRBV19 and TRBJ1-1; 7 positions match TRBD1. This CDR3 has 16 residues. From germline, CDR1 is LNHDA and CDR2 SQIVND (reference sequence). Trimming removed 5 bases from V and 0 bases from J; junction bases left unmatched: 9. This CDR3 reads CASSVTGAGMNTEAFF. CDR3 bases: TGTGCCAGTAGTGTTACAGGGGCGGGAATGAACACTGAAGCTTTCTTT.

The chain combines TRBV5-4 with TRBJ2-7; D is ambiguous. Germline V CDR1 and CDR2: SGHNT, YYREEE (reference sequence). With 4 bases removed from V and 2 bases from J, the gap between germline ends came to 13 bases. The CDR3 is 14 amino acids. CDR3 in DNA: TGTGCCAGCAGCAAGCGCGCGGCGGCCTACGAGCAGTACTTC. This sequence encodes CASSKRAAAYEQYF.